This T cell receptor beta chain is from a study of cytomegalovirus exposure and HLA in healthy donors. Note on this clone: Its antigen is unidentified.

Profiled with immunoSEQ multiplex PCR; TCRdb holds only in-frame clones, not every one. The table records 150,000 to 160,000 clones, 80% to 90% of them present only once. The CDR3 covers 16 residues. V trimming: 0 bases; J trimming: 6 bases; junction bases outside the gene matches: 7. In germline, CDR1 is MNHEY, CDR2 SVGAGI. Study observations and caveats: In vitro assays verified that three CMV-associated chains recognized CMV antigens specifically.

Sample: PBMCs. The receptor was isolated from a man in his late teens or twenties in good health and CMV-seropositive. The chain joins TRBV6-5 to TRBJ1-2; 10 bases align to TRBD1. The CDR3 is CASSYSRTGGRDGYTF. In DNA, the CDR3 is TGTGCCAGCAGTTACTCCCGGACAGGGGGACGAGATGGCTACACCTTC.